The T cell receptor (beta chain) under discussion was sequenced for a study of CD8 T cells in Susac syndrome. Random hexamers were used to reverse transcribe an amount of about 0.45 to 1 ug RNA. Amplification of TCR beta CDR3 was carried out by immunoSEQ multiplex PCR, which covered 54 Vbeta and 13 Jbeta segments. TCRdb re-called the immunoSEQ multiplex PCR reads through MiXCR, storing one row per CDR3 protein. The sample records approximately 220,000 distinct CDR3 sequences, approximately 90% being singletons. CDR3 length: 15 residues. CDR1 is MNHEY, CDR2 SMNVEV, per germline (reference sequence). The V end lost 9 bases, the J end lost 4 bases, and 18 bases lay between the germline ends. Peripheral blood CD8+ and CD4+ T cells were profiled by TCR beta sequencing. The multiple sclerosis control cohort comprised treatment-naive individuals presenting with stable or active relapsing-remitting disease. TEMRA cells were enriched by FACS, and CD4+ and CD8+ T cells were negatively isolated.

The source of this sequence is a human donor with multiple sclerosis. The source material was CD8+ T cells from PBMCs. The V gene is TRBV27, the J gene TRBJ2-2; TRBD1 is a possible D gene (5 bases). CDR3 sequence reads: CASSPRWGSTGELFF. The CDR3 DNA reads TGTGCCAGTTCCCCTCGGTGGGGCAGCACCGGGGAGCTGTTTTTT.